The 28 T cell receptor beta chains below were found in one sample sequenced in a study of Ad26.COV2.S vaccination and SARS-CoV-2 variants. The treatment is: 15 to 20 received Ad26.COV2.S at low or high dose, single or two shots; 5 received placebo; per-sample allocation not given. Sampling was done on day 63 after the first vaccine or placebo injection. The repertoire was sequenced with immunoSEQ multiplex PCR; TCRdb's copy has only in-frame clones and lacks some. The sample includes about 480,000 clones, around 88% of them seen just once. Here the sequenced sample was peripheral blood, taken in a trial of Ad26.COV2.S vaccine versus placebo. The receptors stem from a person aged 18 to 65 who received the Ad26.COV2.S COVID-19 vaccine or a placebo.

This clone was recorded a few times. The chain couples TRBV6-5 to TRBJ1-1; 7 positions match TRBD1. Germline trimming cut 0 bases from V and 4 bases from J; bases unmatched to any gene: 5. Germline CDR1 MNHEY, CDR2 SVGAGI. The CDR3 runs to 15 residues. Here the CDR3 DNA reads TGTGCCAGCAGTTACTCGCGACAGGGCGGCACTGAAGCTTTCTTT. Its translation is CASSYSRQGGTEAFF.

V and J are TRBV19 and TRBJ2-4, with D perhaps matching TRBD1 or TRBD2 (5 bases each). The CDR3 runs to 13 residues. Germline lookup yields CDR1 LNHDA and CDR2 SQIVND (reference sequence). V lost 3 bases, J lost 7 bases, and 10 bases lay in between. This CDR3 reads CASSIQGGNIQYF. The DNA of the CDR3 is TGTGCCAGTAGTATCCAGGGCGGGAACATTCAGTACTTC.

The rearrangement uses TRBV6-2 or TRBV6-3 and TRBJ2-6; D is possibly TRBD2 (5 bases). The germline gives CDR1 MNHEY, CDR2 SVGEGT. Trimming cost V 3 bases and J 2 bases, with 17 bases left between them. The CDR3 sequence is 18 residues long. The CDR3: CASSYVGRGRAGANVLTF. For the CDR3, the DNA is TGTGCCAGCAGTTATGTTGGCCGGGGTAGAGCTGGGGCCAACGTCCTGACTTTC.

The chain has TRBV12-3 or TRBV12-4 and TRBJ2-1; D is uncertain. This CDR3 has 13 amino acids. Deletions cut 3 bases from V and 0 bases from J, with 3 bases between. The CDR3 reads CASSFDSYNEQFF. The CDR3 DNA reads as TGTGCCAGCAGTTTTGACTCCTACAATGAGCAGTTCTTC.

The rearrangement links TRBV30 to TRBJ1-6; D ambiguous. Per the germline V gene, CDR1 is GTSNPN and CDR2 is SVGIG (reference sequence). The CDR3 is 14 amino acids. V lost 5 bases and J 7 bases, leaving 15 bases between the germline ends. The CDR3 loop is CAWAIGDGNSPLHF. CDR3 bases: TGTGCCTGGGCAATCGGGGATGGGAATTCACCCCTCCACTTT.

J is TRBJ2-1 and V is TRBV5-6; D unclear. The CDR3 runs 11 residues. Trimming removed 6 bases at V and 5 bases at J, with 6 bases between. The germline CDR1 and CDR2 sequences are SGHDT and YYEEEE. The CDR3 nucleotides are TGTGCCAGCACCCTGCACAATGAGCAGTTCTTC. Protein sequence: CASTLHNEQFF.

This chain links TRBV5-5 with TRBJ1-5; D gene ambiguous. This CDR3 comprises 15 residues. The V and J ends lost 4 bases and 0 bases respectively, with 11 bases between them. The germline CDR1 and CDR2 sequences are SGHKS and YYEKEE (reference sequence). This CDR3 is CASSRTGSSNQPQHF. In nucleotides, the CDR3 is TGTGCCAGCAGCCGGACGGGTAGTAGCAATCAGCCCCAGCATTTT.

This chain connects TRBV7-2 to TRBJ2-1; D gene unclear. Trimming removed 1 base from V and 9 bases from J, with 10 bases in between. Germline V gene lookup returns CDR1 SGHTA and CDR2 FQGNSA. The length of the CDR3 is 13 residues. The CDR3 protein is CASSLVASSEQFF. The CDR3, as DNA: TGTGCCAGCAGCTTAGTCGCGTCTAGTGAGCAGTTCTTC.

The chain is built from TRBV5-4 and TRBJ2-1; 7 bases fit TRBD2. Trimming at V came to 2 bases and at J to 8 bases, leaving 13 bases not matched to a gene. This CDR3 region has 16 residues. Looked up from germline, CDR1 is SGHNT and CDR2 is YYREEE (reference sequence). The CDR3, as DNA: TGTGCCAGCAGCTTAAAGGGCGGGAGCGTGGTCTATGAGCAGTTCTTC. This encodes CASSLKGGSVVYEQFF.

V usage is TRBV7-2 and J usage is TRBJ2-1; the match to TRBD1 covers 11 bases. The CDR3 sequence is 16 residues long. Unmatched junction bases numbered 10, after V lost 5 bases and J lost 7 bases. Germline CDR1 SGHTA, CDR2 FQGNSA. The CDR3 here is CASSPRMGQGGNEQFF. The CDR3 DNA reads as TGTGCCAGCAGCCCTAGGATGGGACAGGGGGGAAATGAGCAGTTCTTC.

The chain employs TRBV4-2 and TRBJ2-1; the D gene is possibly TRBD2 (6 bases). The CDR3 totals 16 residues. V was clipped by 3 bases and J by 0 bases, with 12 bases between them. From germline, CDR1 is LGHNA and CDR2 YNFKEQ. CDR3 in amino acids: CASSHGTRSSYNEQFF. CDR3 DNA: TGTGCCAGCAGCCACGGGACTCGGAGCTCCTACAATGAGCAGTTCTTC.

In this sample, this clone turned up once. CDR3 sequence reads: CASSGGRRAYNSPLHF. The CDR3 DNA reads as TGTGCCAGCAGTGGCGGACGGAGGGCCTATAATTCACCCCTCCACTTT. This chain connects TRBV6-1 to TRBJ1-6; no reliable D call. Trimming pared 4 bases from V and 2 bases from J, leaving 12 bases between. This CDR3 has 16 residues. Per germline, CDR1 MNHNS and CDR2 SASEGT.

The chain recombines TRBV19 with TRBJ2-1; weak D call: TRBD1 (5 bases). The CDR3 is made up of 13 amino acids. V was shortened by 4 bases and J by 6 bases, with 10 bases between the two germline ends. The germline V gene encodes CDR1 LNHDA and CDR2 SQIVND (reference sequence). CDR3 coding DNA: TGTGCCAGTAGTACTGGGGCCCGCAATGAGCAGTTCTTC. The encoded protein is CASSTGARNEQFF.

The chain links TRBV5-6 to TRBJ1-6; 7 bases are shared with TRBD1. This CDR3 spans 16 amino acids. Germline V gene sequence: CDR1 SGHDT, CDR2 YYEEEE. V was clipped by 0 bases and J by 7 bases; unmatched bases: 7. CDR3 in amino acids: CASSLDRGESNSPLHF. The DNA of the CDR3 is TGTGCCAGCAGCTTGGACAGGGGCGAGTCGAATTCACCCCTCCACTTT.

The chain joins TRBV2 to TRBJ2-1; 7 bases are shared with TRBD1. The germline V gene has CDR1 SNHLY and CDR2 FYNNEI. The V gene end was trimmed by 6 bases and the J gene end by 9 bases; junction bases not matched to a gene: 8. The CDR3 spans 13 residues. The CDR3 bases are TGTGCCAGCAGCGTTGACAGGGTCGGTGAGCAGTTCTTC. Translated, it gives CASSVDRVGEQFF.

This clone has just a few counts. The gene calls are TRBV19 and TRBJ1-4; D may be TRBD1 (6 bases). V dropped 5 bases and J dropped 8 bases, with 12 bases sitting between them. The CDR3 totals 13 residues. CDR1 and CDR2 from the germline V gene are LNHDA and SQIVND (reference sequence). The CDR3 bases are TGTGCCAGTAGTGACACAGGGCGAGAAAAACTGTTTTTT. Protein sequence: CASSDTGREKLFF. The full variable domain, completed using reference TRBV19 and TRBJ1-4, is DGGITQSPKYLFRKEGQNVTLSCEQNLNHDAMYWYRQDPGQGLRLIYYSQIVNDFQKGDIAEGYSVSREKKESFPLTVTSAQKNPTAFYLCASSDTGREKLFFGSGTQLSVL.

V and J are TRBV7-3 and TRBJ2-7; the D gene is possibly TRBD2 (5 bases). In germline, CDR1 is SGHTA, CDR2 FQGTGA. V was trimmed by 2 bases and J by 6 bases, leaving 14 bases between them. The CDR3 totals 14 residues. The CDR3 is CASSLSGTPGEQYF. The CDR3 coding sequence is TGTGCCAGCAGCTTATCGGGAACCCCCGGCGAGCAGTACTTC.

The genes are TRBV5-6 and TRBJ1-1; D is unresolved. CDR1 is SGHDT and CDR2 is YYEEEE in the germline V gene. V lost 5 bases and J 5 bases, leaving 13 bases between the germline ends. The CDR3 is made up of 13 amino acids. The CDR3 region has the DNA TGTGCCAGCAGTCAAACTCCGAATACTGAAGCTTTCTTT. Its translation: CASSQTPNTEAFF.

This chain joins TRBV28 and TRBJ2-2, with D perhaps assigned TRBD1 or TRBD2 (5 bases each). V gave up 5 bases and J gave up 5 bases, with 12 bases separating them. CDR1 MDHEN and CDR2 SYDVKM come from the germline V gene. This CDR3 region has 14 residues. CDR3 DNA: TGTGCCAGCAGTGCCAGGGACCATACCGGGGAGCTGTTTTTT. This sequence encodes CASSARDHTGELFF.

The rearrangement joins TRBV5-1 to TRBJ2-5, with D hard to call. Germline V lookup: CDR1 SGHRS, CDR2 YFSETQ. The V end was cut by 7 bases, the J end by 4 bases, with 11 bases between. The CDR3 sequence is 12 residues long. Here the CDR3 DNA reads TGCGCCAGCTATGGGGAAGGAGAGACCCAGTACTTC. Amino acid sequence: CASYGEGETQYF.

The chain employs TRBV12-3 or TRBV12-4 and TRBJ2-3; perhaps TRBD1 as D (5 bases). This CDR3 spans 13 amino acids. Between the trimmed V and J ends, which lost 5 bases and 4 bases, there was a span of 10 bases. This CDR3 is CASSKLQADTQYF. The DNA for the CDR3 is TGTGCCAGCAGTAAATTACAGGCAGATACGCAGTATTTT.

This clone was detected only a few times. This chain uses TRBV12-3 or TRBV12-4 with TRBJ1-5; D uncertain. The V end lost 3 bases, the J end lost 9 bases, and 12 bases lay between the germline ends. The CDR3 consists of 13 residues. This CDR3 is CASSFEPPRPQHF. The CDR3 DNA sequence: TGTGCCAGCAGTTTCGAACCGCCCCGGCCCCAGCATTTT.

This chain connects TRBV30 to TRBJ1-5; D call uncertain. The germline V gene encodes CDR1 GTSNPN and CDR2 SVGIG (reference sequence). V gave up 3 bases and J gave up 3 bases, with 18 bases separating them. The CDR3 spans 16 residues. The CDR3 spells CAWSTGPGGPNQPQHF. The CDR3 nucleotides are TGTGCCTGGAGCACCGGACCGGGTGGACCCAATCAGCCCCAGCATTTT.

The CDR3 region has the DNA TGTGCCACCAGTGACCGAGACAGGGAGGAGACCCAGTACTTC. Protein sequence: CATSDRDREETQYF. This chain uses TRBV24-1 with TRBJ2-5; 7 bases align to TRBD1. Germline V gene sequence: CDR1 KGHDR, CDR2 SFDVKD. This CDR3 is 14 amino acids long. V shed 4 bases and J 5 bases; nucleotides not matched to a gene: 6.

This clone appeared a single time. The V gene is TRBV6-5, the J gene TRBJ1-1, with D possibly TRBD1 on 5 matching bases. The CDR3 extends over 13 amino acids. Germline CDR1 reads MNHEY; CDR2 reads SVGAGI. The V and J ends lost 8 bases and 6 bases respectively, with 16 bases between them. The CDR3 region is CASRTPGIAEAFF. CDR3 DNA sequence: TGTGCCAGCCGAACCCCAGGGATAGCTGAAGCTTTCTTT.

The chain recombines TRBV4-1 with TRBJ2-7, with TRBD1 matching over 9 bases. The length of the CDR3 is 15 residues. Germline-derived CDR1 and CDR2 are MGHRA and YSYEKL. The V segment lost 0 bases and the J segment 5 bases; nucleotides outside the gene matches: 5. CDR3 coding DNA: TGCGCCAGCAGCCAAGAGCCACAGGGGGCGGACGAGCAGTACTTC. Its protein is CASSQEPQGADEQYF.

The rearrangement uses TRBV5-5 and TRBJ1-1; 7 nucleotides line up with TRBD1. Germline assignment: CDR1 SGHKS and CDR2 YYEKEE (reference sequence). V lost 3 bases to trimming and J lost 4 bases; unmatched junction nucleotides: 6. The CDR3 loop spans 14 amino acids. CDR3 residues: CASSWGQRGTEAFF. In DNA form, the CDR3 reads TGTGCCAGCAGCTGGGGACAGAGAGGCACTGAAGCTTTCTTT.

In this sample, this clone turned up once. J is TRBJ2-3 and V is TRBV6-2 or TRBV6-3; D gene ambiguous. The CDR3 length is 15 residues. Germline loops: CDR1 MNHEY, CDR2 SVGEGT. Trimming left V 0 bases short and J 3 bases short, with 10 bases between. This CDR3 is CASSYSLGMTDTQYF. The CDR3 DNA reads TGTGCCAGCAGTTACTCCTTGGGGATGACAGATACGCAGTATTTT.